Here is one T cell receptor beta chain with its context. Profiled with immunoSEQ multiplex PCR; TCRdb holds only in-frame clones, not every one. The sample contains 130,000 to 150,000 clones, 93% of which appear only once. This record comes from a study of T cell responses to AZD1222 COVID-19 vaccine. CDR3 size: 17 residues. Losses at the gene ends were 5 bases for V and 4 bases for J; bases not matched to a gene: 16. Germline CDR1 is MDHEN and CDR2 is SYDVKM. Sequenced material: peripheral blood, taken after recovery from COVID-19. The V gene is TRBV28, the J gene TRBJ2-7; 8 nucleotides match TRBD1. The receptor was isolated from an adult who had recovered from COVID-19. CDR3 in DNA: TGTGCCAGCAGTCAACCCTTTGGACAGGGAGGTTTTTACGAGCAGTACTTC. Its protein is CASSQPFGQGGFYEQYF.